This note documents a single T cell receptor beta chain sequence. Its recognized antigen is unknown. Nothing much larger sits one base from this clone, and base qualities are not available. To sequence the TCRbeta CDR3 region, genomic DNA was isolated from the sorted cells. The immunoSEQ Assay was used for sequencing of TCRbeta CDR3 regions. TCRdb took over this immuneACCESS table, retaining in-frame rearrangements with V and J assigned. Such tables are incomplete; in checked studies, under half of the missing clones stem from an unresolved V gene, and the remainder is unexplained. This sample lists some 68,000 clones; about 85% were detected once. The ten largest clones capture under 1.1% of the sample. The trial excluded patients who had a history of autoimmune disease or who were on systemic immunosuppression. Peripheral blood for TCR sequencing was collected from all dose cohorts at baseline, on cycle 4 day 1, and on cycle 7 day 1. Samples came from an open-label, multicenter, first-in-human phase I dose-escalation trial of ivuxolimab. Adults with locally advanced or metastatic head and neck squamous cell, hepatocellular, melanoma or renal cell carcinoma were enrolled in the trial. CD4+ and CD8+ T cells were sorted separately from peripheral blood before TCR sequencing.

This record belongs to a study of OX40 agonist ivuxolimab in advanced cancers. Study-wide context: Ivuxolimab was a fully human IgG2 agonistic monoclonal antibody targeting the costimulatory receptor OX40 (CD134). Prior anti-PD-1, anti-PD-L1 or anti-CTLA-4 therapy was permitted, and checkpoint inhibitors had been received by about 37% of dose-escalation patients. The paper covers the monotherapy dose-escalation part of the phase I ivuxolimab trial, which included N of about 50 patients. Partial responses occurred in three dose-escalation patients: two with cutaneous melanoma and one with hepatocellular carcinoma. A male proportion of 82.7% and a mean age of approximately 55 years, ranging from 23 to 79, were recorded for the dose-escalation cohort. Intravenous ivuxolimab was administered to patients every 2 weeks at six dose levels: 0.01, 0.1, 0.3, 1.5, 3 and 10 mg/kg. Among the roughly 50 dose-escalation patients, some 20 had hepatocellular carcinoma, 15 melanoma, 9 renal cell carcinoma and 9 head and neck cancer. Peripheral TCRbeta sequencing was intended to test whether TCR sequence diversity was altered and clonal T-cell expansion was caused by ivuxolimab. The research as a whole found: Low levels of normalized T-cell clonal expansion were also seen in some patients who did not respond. In partial responders in the 0.1-3.0 mg/kg groups, normalized peripheral clonal expansion was found to be among the lowest, especially among CD8+ T cells. At doses of 0.1 to 3.0 mg/kg, clonal expansion of both CD4+ and CD8+ blood T cells was observed from baseline to week 6. Which antigens the clonally expanded peripheral T cells were specific for was not determined. After ivuxolimab, CD8+ T cells had more expanded clones than CD4+ T cells on average.

The germline V gene (reference sequence) supplies CDR1 LNHDA and CDR2 SQIVND. Counted from cysteine to phenylalanine, this CDR3 has 13 amino acids. Only CDR3 DNA remains: 39 bases, in frame from the first base. Trimming removed 5 bases from V and 3 bases from J, leaving 11 bases between the germline ends. The source was CD4+ or CD8+ T cells sorted from blood, collected in a trial of the OX40 agonist ivuxolimab. This clonotype was obtained from an adult with an advanced solid tumor such as melanoma, head and neck, liver or kidney cancer. The rearrangement joined TRBV19 to TRBJ2-7, with the D gene call left open. The CDR3 here reads CASSGPGFYEQYF. In nucleotides, the sequence is TGTGCCAGTAGTGGTCCCGGGTTCTACGAGCAGTACTTC.